A single sample gave rise to the 8 T cell receptor beta chains below, sequenced in a study of shared clonotypes between healthy human individuals. The method was immunoSEQ multiplex PCR; TCRdb's version includes in-frame clones alone and lacks a portion of them. The data hold 2 million to 2.5 million clones, with approximately 93% observed a single time. The sequenced material came from naive CD4+ T cells from PBMCs. The subset: CD45RA+ positively selected. The source is a man between 18 and 35 years old in good health. Some clones in this sample may be carry-over from other donors' samples.

The V call is TRBV18, the J call TRBJ1-2; 9 bases are shared with TRBD1. CDR1 KGHSH and CDR2 LQKENI come from the germline V gene. The CDR3 extends over 14 amino acids. Losses at the gene ends were 6 bases for V and 3 bases for J; bases not matched to a gene: 5. DNA for the CDR3: TGTGCCAGCTCCACGGGACAGGGCCACTATGGCTACACCTTC. Translated, it gives CASSTGQGHYGYTF.

V gene TRBV5-5 combines with J gene TRBJ2-5; the D is unclear. Trimming stripped 1 base from V and 0 bases from J, with 10 bases between. Germline V gene data show CDR1 as SGHKS and CDR2 as YYEKEE (reference sequence). This CDR3 has 15 amino acids. The CDR3 spells CASSLIAPYQETQYF. The CDR3 region has the DNA TGTGCCAGCAGCTTGATAGCACCCTACCAAGAGACCCAGTACTTC.

The rearrangement joins TRBV15 to TRBJ2-1; D is undetermined. Germline V gene data show CDR1 as LNHNV and CDR2 as YYDKDF (reference sequence). Trimming took off 0 bases at V and 0 bases at J, with 12 bases between the two ends. The CDR3 spans 17 residues. CDR3 residues: CATSRDLPANSYNEQFF. The CDR3 nucleotides read TGTGCCACCAGCAGAGATCTCCCGGCCAACTCCTACAATGAGCAGTTCTTC.

This chain joins TRBV15 and TRBJ1-4; weak D call: TRBD1 (5 bases). V was trimmed by 3 bases and J by 3 bases, leaving 14 bases between them. Germline loops: CDR1 LNHNV, CDR2 YYDKDF (reference sequence). CDR3 size: 16 residues. Written as DNA, the CDR3 is TGTGCCACCAGCAGTGATCAGGGAGGGGCTAATGAAAAACTGTTTTTT. Translating it yields CATSSDQGGANEKLFF.

The rearrangement links TRBV25-1 to TRBJ2-1; TRBD2 agrees at 13 bases. V was clipped by 7 bases and J by 7 bases; unmatched bases: 10. Germline V gene sequence: CDR1 MGHDK, CDR2 SYGVNS. This CDR3 has 16 residues. The CDR3 spells CASTPTSGRLGNEQFF. As DNA, the CDR3 is TGTGCCAGCACCCCGACTAGCGGGAGGCTTGGAAATGAGCAGTTCTTC.

V usage is TRBV5-6 and J usage is TRBJ2-1; 8 bases are shared with TRBD1. The CDR3 runs to 13 residues. J was trimmed by 6 bases and V by 4 bases; bases with no gene match: 3. Germline loops: CDR1 SGHDT, CDR2 YYEEEE. The CDR3 DNA reads TGTGCCAGCAGCGCAGGACAGGGCAATGAGCAGTTCTTC. It codes for CASSAGQGNEQFF.

V is TRBV7-2 and J is TRBJ1-1; possible D gene TRBD1, 6 bases. CDR3 size: 12 residues. The germline CDR1 and CDR2 sequences are SGHTA and FQGNSA. With 5 bases removed from V and 11 bases from J, the gap between germline ends came to 15 bases. CDR3: CASSLEGGSAFF. Here the CDR3 DNA reads TGTGCCAGCAGCCTCGAGGGGGGAAGTGCTTTCTTT.

Comments on this clone: The same CDR3 arises from other DNA sequences in this sample as well. This chain links TRBV5-1 with TRBJ2-7; 8 bases line up with TRBD1. Germline CDR1 and CDR2: SGHRS and YFSETQ. This CDR3 region has 14 residues. V dropped 4 bases and J dropped 3; count of bases not matched to a gene: 6. CDR3 DNA: TGCGCCAGCAGCCATCGGACAGGGAGCTACGAGCAGTACTTC. The encoded protein is CASSHRTGSYEQYF.